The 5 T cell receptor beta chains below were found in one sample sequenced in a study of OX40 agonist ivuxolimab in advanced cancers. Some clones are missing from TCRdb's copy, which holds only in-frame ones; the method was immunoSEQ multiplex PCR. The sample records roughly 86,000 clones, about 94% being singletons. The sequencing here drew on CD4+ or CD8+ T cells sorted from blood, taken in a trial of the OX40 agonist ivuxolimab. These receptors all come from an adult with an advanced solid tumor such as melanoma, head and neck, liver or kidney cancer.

Written as DNA, the CDR3 is TGTGCCAGCAGCCCCCGGGACAGAGGCACAGATACGCAGTATTTT. Its protein is CASSPRDRGTDTQYF. The genes are TRBV7-3 and TRBJ2-3, with TRBD1 identical over 7 bases. The CDR3 consists of 15 residues. Unmatched junction bases numbered 6, after V lost 5 bases and J lost 1 base. Per germline, CDR1 SGHTA and CDR2 FQGTGA.

CDR3 residues: CASSTAQGSYEQYF. In nucleotides, the CDR3 is TGTGCCAGCAGCACCGCACAGGGGTCCTACGAGCAGTACTTC. The chain recombines TRBV27 with TRBJ2-7; TRBD1 matches 7 bases. The V segment lost 6 bases and the J segment 1 base; nucleotides outside the gene matches: 6. The CDR3 spans 14 residues. Germline loops: CDR1 MNHEY, CDR2 SMNVEV (reference sequence).

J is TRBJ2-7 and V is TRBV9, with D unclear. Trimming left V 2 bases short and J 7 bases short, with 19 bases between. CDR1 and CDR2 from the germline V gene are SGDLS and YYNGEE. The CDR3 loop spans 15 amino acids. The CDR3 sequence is CASSVDRAGNWEQYF. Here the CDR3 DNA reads TGTGCCAGCAGCGTCGACCGCGCCGGAAATTGGGAGCAGTACTTC.

The CDR3 sequence is CASSLSPLSGNTIYF. The CDR3 DNA follows: TGTGCCAGCAGTTTATCACCCCTCTCTGGAAACACCATATATTTT. V gene TRBV27 combines with J gene TRBJ1-3; unclear D gene. V was cut by 0 bases and J by 0 bases, with 6 bases left in between. This CDR3 has 15 residues. Per the germline V gene, CDR1 is MNHEY and CDR2 is SMNVEV (reference sequence).

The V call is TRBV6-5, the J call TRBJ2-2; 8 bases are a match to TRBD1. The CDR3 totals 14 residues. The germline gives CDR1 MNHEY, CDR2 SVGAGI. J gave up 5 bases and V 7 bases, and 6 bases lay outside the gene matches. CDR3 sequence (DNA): TGTGCCAGCAAAGACAGGGGAGAAACCGGGGAGCTGTTTTTT. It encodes CASKDRGETGELFF.